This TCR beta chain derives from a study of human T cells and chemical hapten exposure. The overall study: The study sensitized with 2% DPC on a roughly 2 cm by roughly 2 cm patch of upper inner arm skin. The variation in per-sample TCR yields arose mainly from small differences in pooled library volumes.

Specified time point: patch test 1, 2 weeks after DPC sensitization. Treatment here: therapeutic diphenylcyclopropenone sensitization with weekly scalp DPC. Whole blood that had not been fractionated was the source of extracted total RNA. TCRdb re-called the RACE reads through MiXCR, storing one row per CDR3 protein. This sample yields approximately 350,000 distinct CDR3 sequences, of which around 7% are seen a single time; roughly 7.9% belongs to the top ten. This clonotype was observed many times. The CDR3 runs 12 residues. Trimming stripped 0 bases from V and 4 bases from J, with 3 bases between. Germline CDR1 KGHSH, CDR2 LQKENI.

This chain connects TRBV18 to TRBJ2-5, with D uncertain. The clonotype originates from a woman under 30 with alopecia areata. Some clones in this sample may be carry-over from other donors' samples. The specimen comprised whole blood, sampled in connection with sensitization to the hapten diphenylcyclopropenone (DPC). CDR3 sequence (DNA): TGTGCCAGCTCACCACCTAGAGAGACCCAGTACTTC. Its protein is CASSPPRETQYF.